These 13 T cell receptor beta chains came from one sample sequenced in a study of beta chain features in type 1 diabetes. Study findings and constraints: All four CD4+ subsets from Type 1 diabetes patients carried moderately but significantly shorter TCRB CDR3s.

Expressed TCRB transcripts were sequenced because the isolated RNA had all been reverse transcribed beforehand. Clones were sequenced by immunoSEQ multiplex PCR, and TCRdb holds only the in-frame ones, with some missing. This sample has some 150,000 clones, with less than 15% found just once. Antigens for these TCRs are unknown. Sample: central memory CD4+ T cells from blood. The receptors shown here come from a man younger than 35 with type 1 diabetes.

This clone was seen only a few times. The V call is TRBV6-5, the J call TRBJ1-6; D unresolved. The germline gives CDR1 MNHEY, CDR2 SVGAGI. This CDR3 region has 14 residues. V dropped 7 bases and J dropped 9 bases, with 16 bases sitting between them. CDR3 amino acids: CASTETRAGSPLHF. The DNA for the CDR3 is TGTGCCAGCACCGAAACGAGGGCGGGTTCACCCCTCCACTTT.

The chain has TRBV10-3 and TRBJ1-5; D is unclear. Trimming left V 7 bases short and J 7 bases short, with 14 bases between. The germline gives CDR1 ENHRY, CDR2 SYGVKD. The CDR3 length is 13 residues. CDR3 DNA sequence: TGTGCCATCACCGGGCTACCCGGGCAGCCCCAGCATTTT. It is translated as CAITGLPGQPQHF.

The chain employs TRBV4-1 and TRBJ1-2, with 10 bases lining up with TRBD1. Trimming cost V 0 bases and J 4 bases; bases outside gene matches: 2. This CDR3 is built from 15 residues. Germline CDR1 and CDR2: MGHRA and YSYEKL. As DNA, the CDR3 is TGCGCCAGCAGCCAAGAAAGGACAGGGGGCTATGGCTACACCTTC. Its translation is CASSQERTGGYGYTF.

This clone showed up just a few times. The chain couples TRBV4-1 to TRBJ2-1; the match to TRBD1 covers 10 bases. Germline V gene data show CDR1 as MGHRA and CDR2 as YSYEKL. CDR3 size: 16 residues. Unmatched junction bases numbered 1, after V lost 0 bases and J lost 2 bases. CDR3 amino acids: CASSQEGTGAYNEQFF. The CDR3 nucleotides read TGCGCCAGCAGCCAAGAAGGGACAGGGGCCTACAATGAGCAGTTCTTC.

A few counts support this clone. The J gene is TRBJ2-7, the V gene TRBV5-1, with D tentatively TRBD2 (5 bases). Germline CDR1 reads SGHRS; CDR2 reads YFSETQ. V lost 4 bases to trimming and J lost 5 bases, with 19 bases between them. The CDR3 is 15 residues long. The CDR3 region is CASSVGSTPAHEQYF. CDR3 in DNA: TGCGCCAGCAGCGTAGGGAGTACCCCGGCCCACGAGCAGTACTTC.

This sequence joins TRBV5-1 and TRBJ1-2, with D uncertain. The CDR3 loop spans 13 amino acids. V lost 1 base and J lost 5, with 9 bases in between. Germline V gene data show CDR1 as SGHRS and CDR2 as YFSETQ. The CDR3 is CASSLSDEYGYTF. The CDR3 DNA reads as TGCGCCAGCAGCTTGTCAGACGAGTATGGCTACACCTTC. Complete variable domain (other parts from reference TRBV5-1 and TRBJ1-2): KAGVTQTPRYLIKTRGQQVTLSCSPISGHRSVSWYQQTPGQGLQFLFEYFSETQRNKGNFPGRFSGRQFSNSRSEMNVSTLELGDSALYLCASSLSDEYGYTFGSGTRLTVV.

This clone was detected a few times. The chain joins TRBV11-2 to TRBJ2-3, with D possibly TRBD1 on 5 matching bases. The CDR3 has 15 residues. Germline CDR1 reads SGHAT; CDR2 reads FQNNGV. V lost 5 bases and J 0 bases, leaving 12 bases between the germline ends. The CDR3 loop reads CASSDTDSSTDTQYF. The CDR3, as DNA: TGTGCCAGCAGCGACACCGACAGTAGCACAGATACGCAGTATTTT.

This clone has a handful of counts. The chain couples TRBV14 to TRBJ2-7; 10 bases agree with TRBD2. Germline assignment: CDR1 SGHDN and CDR2 FVKESK. Trimming took 1 base from V and 2 from J; bases not matched to a gene: 2. The CDR3 sequence is 15 residues long. The CDR3 region is CASSQGLAGAYEQYF. The CDR3 DNA is TGTGCCAGCAGCCAAGGACTAGCGGGTGCCTACGAGCAGTACTTC.

Comments on this clone: Other DNA sequences in the sample encode the same CDR3. The chain combines TRBV12-2 with TRBJ1-2; TRBD1, the table's D call, was not compared with the DNA. TRBV12-2 is noted as a pseudogene. The CDR3 is made up of 15 amino acids. CDR3 residues: CASRLGQDGNYGYTF. CDR3 bases: TGTGCAAGTCGCTTAGGACAGGATGGGAACTATGGCTACACCTTC.

The table lists this clone with a few counts. The rearrangement links TRBV25-1 to TRBJ2-5, with TRBD1 matching over 8 bases. V was pared by 4 bases and J by 4 bases, with 14 bases of the junction left unmatched. Germline V gene lookup returns CDR1 MGHDK and CDR2 SYGVNS. The CDR3 is 17 amino acids. The CDR3 bases are TGTGCCAGCAGTGTAGGAGCAGGGGGCTTTCTAGGAGAGACCCAGTACTTC. Residues: CASSVGAGGFLGETQYF.

This clone was picked up many times. The rearrangement joins TRBV25-1 to TRBJ2-1; 9 bases map to TRBD1. V lost 1 base to trimming and J lost 8 bases; unmatched junction nucleotides: 9. The CDR3 has 16 residues. Germline CDR1 and CDR2: MGHDK and SYGVNS. CDR3 in DNA: TGTGCCAGCAGTGAATCCCCGGGACAGGGTAACGATGAGCAGTTCTTC. It yields the protein CASSESPGQGNDEQFF.

This clone is categorized as medium-sized (0.01 to 0.1%). V usage is TRBV21-1 and J usage is TRBJ2-7; the listed D gene, TRBD2, was not tested against the DNA. TRBV21-1 has pseudogene status. The CDR3 runs 15 residues. CDR3 in amino acids: CASSKDPRSIYEQYF. The CDR3 DNA reads as TGTGCCAGCAGCAAAGATCCTAGGTCTATCTACGAGCAGTACTTC.

The chain couples TRBV6-5 to TRBJ2-1; 9 bases map to TRBD1. CDR3 length: 15 residues. Germline CDR1 MNHEY, CDR2 SVGAGI. The trim removed 2 bases at V and 9 bases at J, leaving 8 bases unmatched. In DNA form, the CDR3 reads TGTGCCAGCAGTTACACTACAGGGGGCTGGGGTGAGCAGTTCTTC. Its protein product is CASSYTTGGWGEQFF.